This T cell receptor beta chain was recorded in a study of blood T cell repertoires in COVID-19. Overall study: Acute and convalescent COVID-19 samples came from the United States, Italy and Spain. The analysed material was cDNA or gDNA that came from T cells, B-cell-depleted T cells, or PBMCs.

Germline V gene lookup returns CDR1 MNHNS and CDR2 SASEGT. V lost 1 base and J 0 bases, leaving 13 bases between the germline ends. This CDR3 contains 17 residues. Original methodology: Nucleated cell counts were estimated from reference gene primer amplification. Profiling relied on immunoSEQ multiplex PCR, and the TCRdb table lists in-frame clones only, not all of them. The V and J calls and clone size come from that table; D and trimming were worked out from the DNA. The sample carries 62,000 or so clones, approximately 89% recorded once. The sample taken for sequencing was peripheral blood. This sequence joins TRBV6-1 and TRBJ2-4; a weak D match, TRBD1 (6 bases). The clonotype comes from a human donor in a cohort sampled during active COVID-19. CDR3 loop: CASSEEDSAIAKNIQYF. The CDR3 coding sequence is TGTGCCAGCAGTGAAGAGGACAGCGCTATAGCCAAAAACATTCAGTACTTC.